The 20 T cell receptor beta chains below all came from one sample that was sequenced in a study of blood T cell repertoires in COVID-19. Assay used: immunoSEQ multiplex PCR; TCRdb lists only in-frame clones, some missing. The sample records fewer than 65,000 clones, approximately 86% being singletons. Material for sequencing was peripheral blood. Source of these receptors: a man aged 55 to 70 with acute or convalescent COVID-19.

The gene calls are TRBV28 and TRBJ1-1; TRBD1 matches at 7 bases. The CDR3 is 14 amino acids. The V gene end was trimmed by 6 bases and the J gene end by 1 base; junction bases not matched to a gene: 5. Germline lookup yields CDR1 MDHEN and CDR2 SYDVKM. The CDR3 is CASRAQGGNTEAFF. CDR3 nucleotides: TGTGCCAGCAGGGCCCAGGGGGGGAACACTGAAGCTTTCTTT.

This clone was detected once. The rearrangement uses TRBV19 and TRBJ1-5; 7 bases match TRBD1. The CDR3 extends over 14 amino acids. The trim removed 6 bases at V and 9 bases at J, leaving 11 bases unmatched. The germline gives CDR1 LNHDA, CDR2 SQIVND (reference sequence). The CDR3 DNA follows: TGTGCCAGTAGGAGGACAGGCGACGGAGGGCCCCAGCATTTT. Translating gives CASRRTGDGGPQHF.

The chain employs TRBV6-5 and TRBJ2-7; 9 nucleotides match TRBD2. V was clipped by 10 bases and J by 4 bases; unmatched bases: 8. The CDR3 runs 13 residues. Looked up from germline, CDR1 is MNHEY and CDR2 is SVGAGI. CDR3 coding DNA: TGTGCCACCGTGGGGCTAGCGGGGTACGAGCAGTACTTC. Residues: CATVGLAGYEQYF.

This chain uses TRBV27 with TRBJ1-4; D call uncertain. The germline V gene encodes CDR1 MNHEY and CDR2 SMNVEV (reference sequence). V shed 6 bases and J shed 8 bases, with 10 bases lying between them. This CDR3 contains 12 residues. The CDR3 bases are TGTGCCAGCAGCCAGAGGGAGGAAAAACTGTTTTTT. Translating gives CASSQREEKLFF. Together with reference TRBV27 and TRBJ1-4, the CDR3 gives the full variable domain: EAQVTQNPRYLITVTGKKLTVTCSQNMNHEYMSWYRQDPGLGLRQIYYSMNVEVTDKGDVPEGYKVSRKEKRNFPLILESPSPNQTSLYFCASSQREEKLFFGSGTQLSVL.

The J gene is TRBJ2-2, the V gene TRBV7-9, with a weak D call TRBD1 (6 bases). The CDR3 has 13 amino acids. The V end was cut by 8 bases, the J end by 4 bases, with 11 bases between. CDR1 is SEHNR and CDR2 is FQNEAQ in the germline V gene (reference sequence). The CDR3, as DNA: TGTGCCAGCGGGGGCGAATCCACCGGGGAGCTGTTTTTT. Amino acid sequence: CASGGESTGELFF.

V is TRBV7-6 and J is TRBJ1-4; the match to TRBD1 covers 8 bases. Per the germline V gene, CDR1 is SGHVS and CDR2 is FNYEAQ. The CDR3 length is 15 residues. The trim removed 1 base at V and 7 bases at J, leaving 5 bases unmatched. CDR3 nucleotide sequence: TGTGCCAGCAGCTTAGGGACAGGGTCAAGTGAAAAACTGTTTTTT. Encoded protein: CASSLGTGSSEKLFF.

The chain has TRBV5-1 and TRBJ2-5, with TRBD2 matching 7 bases. Trimming at V came to 0 bases and at J to 1 base, leaving 6 bases not matched to a gene. The CDR3 runs 16 residues. CDR1 and CDR2 from the germline V gene are SGHRS and YFSETQ. CDR3 protein: CASSLALSSGQETQYF. CDR3 bases: TGCGCCAGCAGCTTGGCCCTATCTAGCGGCCAAGAGACCCAGTACTTC.

The chain employs TRBV27 and TRBJ1-5; D is possibly TRBD1 (5 bases). The CDR3 is 15 residues long. In germline, CDR1 is MNHEY, CDR2 SMNVEV (reference sequence). With 0 bases removed from V and 4 bases from J, the gap between germline ends came to 10 bases. CDR3 DNA: TGTGCCAGCAGTTTATCAGGAGGGGATAATCAGCCCCAGCATTTT. This gives the protein CASSLSGGDNQPQHF.

This rearrangement joins TRBV3-1 (or the pseudogene TRBV3-2) to TRBJ1-2, with TRBD1 matching 7 bases. The CDR3 loop spans 13 amino acids. The germline V gene encodes CDR1 LGHDT and CDR2 YNNKEL (reference sequence). Losses at the gene ends were 6 bases for V and 4 bases for J; bases not matched to a gene: 5. CDR3 protein: CASRKQGTYGYTF. DNA of the CDR3: TGTGCCAGCAGAAAACAGGGGACCTATGGCTACACCTTC.

The chain is built from TRBV5-1 and TRBJ2-5; D is uncertain. The CDR3 contains 15 residues. Germline V CDR1 and CDR2: SGHRS, YFSETQ. V was clipped by 4 bases and J by 0 bases, with 13 bases between them. As DNA, the CDR3 is TGCGCCAGCAGCATCCTTGACTTACACCAAGAGACCCAGTACTTC. Its protein is CASSILDLHQETQYF.

The rearrangement links TRBV25-1 to TRBJ2-2, with 12 bases identical to TRBD2. The J segment lost 7 bases and the V segment lost 2 bases, leaving 5 bases of the junction unmatched. The CDR3 extends over 16 amino acids. Germline V gene lookup returns CDR1 MGHDK and CDR2 SYGVNS. This CDR3 is CASSELAGGPSGELFF. The DNA of the CDR3 is TGTGCCAGCAGTGAACTAGCGGGAGGGCCTAGCGGGGAGCTGTTTTTT.

This sequence joins TRBV12-3 or TRBV12-4 and TRBJ1-2; 8 bases map to TRBD1. V shed 6 bases and J 4 bases; nucleotides not matched to a gene: 4. This CDR3 comprises 13 residues. The CDR3 DNA is TGTGCCAGCAGCCCAGGACAGGGCTATGGCTACACCTTC. It specifies CASSPGQGYGYTF.

V usage is TRBV9 and J usage is TRBJ1-6, with 7 bases aligning to TRBD1. J gave up 7 bases and V 0 bases, and 1 base lay outside the gene matches. Germline values: CDR1 SGDLS, CDR2 YYNGEE. There are 14 residues in the CDR3. The CDR3, as DNA: TGTGCCAGCAGCGTAGGACAGGGCAATTCACCCCTCCACTTT. Encoded protein: CASSVGQGNSPLHF.

The chain employs TRBV28 and TRBJ2-7; possibly TRBD1 for D (5 bases). The V gene's germline CDR1 is MDHEN and CDR2 SYDVKM. The CDR3 is made up of 19 amino acids. The V gene lost 6 bases and the J gene lost 5 bases, with 32 bases spanning the gap. The DNA for the CDR3 is TGTGCCAGCAGCCGGTTTGGAGCTTGGGGCGCCATTCGTCCCCACGAGCAGTACTTC. The encoded protein is CASSRFGAWGAIRPHEQYF.

This clone was detected a few times. V and J are TRBV6-4 and TRBJ2-3; 14 nucleotides line up with TRBD2. The V gene's germline CDR1 is MRHNA and CDR2 SNTAGT. The ends lost 2 bases at V and 4 bases at J; junction bases unmatched: 2. The CDR3 has 16 amino acids. The CDR3 reads CASSDGLAGGADTQYF. DNA of the CDR3: TGTGCCAGCAGTGACGGACTAGCGGGGGGCGCAGATACGCAGTATTTT.

Only one count was recorded for this clone. The rearrangement uses TRBV7-8 and TRBJ2-3; 7 bases are shared with TRBD2. The V gene's germline CDR1 is SGHVS and CDR2 FQNEAQ. The J segment lost 6 bases and the V segment lost 5 bases, leaving 8 bases of the junction unmatched. This CDR3 comprises 14 residues. As DNA, the CDR3 is TGTGCCAGCAGCCCTCCGGGACTAAGGGATACGCAGTATTTT. Translated: CASSPPGLRDTQYF.

The chain joins TRBV11-2 to TRBJ1-2; D gene uncertain. Trimming left V 1 base short and J 2 bases short, with 11 bases between. CDR1 and CDR2 from the germline V gene are SGHAT and FQNNGV. The length of the CDR3 is 15 residues. The CDR3 DNA sequence: TGTGCCAGCAGCTTAGCCCGCGGGGAAAACTATGGCTACACCTTC. Protein sequence: CASSLARGENYGYTF.

The chain combines TRBV10-1 with TRBJ1-2; 10 positions match TRBD1. The germline CDR1 and CDR2 sequences are WNHNN and SYGVQD (reference sequence). The CDR3 covers 13 residues. The junction had 5 bases not matched to a gene; V was cut back by 6 bases and J by 7 bases. CDR3 in amino acids: CASSRDRGGGYTF. The DNA of the CDR3 is TGCGCCAGCAGCCGGGACAGGGGCGGTGGCTACACCTTC.

The V and J genes are TRBV15 and TRBJ2-7, with 7 nucleotides matching TRBD2. V lost 1 base and J lost 5; bases outside the gene matches: 5. The CDR3 is 14 amino acids. The germline V gene has CDR1 LNHNV and CDR2 YYDKDF (reference sequence). The CDR3 here is CATSRVGGINEQYF. CDR3 bases: TGTGCCACCAGCAGAGTGGGGGGGATCAACGAGCAGTACTTC.

CDR3 loop: CASKDSPLLGGELFF. The CDR3 nucleotides read TGTGCCAGTAAGGACTCCCCTTTATTAGGGGGGGAGCTGTTTTTT. The chain joins TRBV19 to TRBJ2-2; possibly TRBD2 for D (5 bases). Trimming cost V 7 bases and J 8 bases, with 20 bases left between them. The CDR3 has 15 residues. Germline assignment: CDR1 LNHDA and CDR2 SQIVND (reference sequence).